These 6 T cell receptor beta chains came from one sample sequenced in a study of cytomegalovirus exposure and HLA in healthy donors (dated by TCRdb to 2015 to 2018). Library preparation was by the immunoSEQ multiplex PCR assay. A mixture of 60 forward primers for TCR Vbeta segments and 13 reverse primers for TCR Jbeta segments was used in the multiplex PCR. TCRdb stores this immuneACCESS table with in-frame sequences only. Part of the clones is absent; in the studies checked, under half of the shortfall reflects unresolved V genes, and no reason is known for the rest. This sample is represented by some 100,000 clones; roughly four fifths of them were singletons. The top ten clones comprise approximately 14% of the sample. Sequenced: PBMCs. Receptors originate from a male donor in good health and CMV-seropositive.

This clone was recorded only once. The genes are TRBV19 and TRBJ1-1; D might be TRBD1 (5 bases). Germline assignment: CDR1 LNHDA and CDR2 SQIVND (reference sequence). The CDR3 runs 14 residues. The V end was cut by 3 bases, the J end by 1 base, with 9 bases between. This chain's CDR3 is CASSIAGPNTEAFF. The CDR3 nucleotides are TGTGCCAGTAGTATTGCAGGGCCGAACACTGAAGCTTTCTTT. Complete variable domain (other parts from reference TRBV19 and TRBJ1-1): DGGITQSPKYLFRKEGQNVTLSCEQNLNHDAMYWYRQDPGQGLRLIYYSQIVNDFQKGDIAEGYSVSREKKESFPLTVTSAQKNPTAFYLCASSIAGPNTEAFFGQGTRLTVV.

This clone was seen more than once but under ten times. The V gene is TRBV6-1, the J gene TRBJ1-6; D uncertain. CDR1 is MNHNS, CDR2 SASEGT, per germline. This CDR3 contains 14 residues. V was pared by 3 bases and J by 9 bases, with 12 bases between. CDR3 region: CASSDEGFGSPLHF. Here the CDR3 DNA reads TGTGCCAGCAGTGACGAGGGTTTCGGTTCACCCCTCCACTTT.

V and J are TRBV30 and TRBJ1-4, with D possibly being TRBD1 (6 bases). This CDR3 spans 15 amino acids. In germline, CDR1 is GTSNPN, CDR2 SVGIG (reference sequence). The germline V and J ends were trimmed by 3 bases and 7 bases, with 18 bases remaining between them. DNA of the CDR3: TGTGCCTGGAGCCCAGAATCGGACAGACGTGAAAAACTGTTTTTT. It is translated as CAWSPESDRREKLFF. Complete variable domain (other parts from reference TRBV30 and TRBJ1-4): SQTIHQWPATLVQPVGSPLSLECTVEGTSNPNLYWYRQAAGRGLQLLFYSVGIGQISSEVPQNLSASRPQDRQFILSSKKLLLSDSGFYLCAWSPESDRREKLFFGSGTQLSVL.

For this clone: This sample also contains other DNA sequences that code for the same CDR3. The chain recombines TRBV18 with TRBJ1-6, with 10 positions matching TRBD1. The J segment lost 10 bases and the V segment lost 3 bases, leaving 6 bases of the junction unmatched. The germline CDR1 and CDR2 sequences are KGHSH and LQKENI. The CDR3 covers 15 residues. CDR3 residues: CASSPGTGEESPLHF. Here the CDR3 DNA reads TGTGCCAGCTCACCGGGGACAGGGGAGGAATCACCCCTCCACTTT.

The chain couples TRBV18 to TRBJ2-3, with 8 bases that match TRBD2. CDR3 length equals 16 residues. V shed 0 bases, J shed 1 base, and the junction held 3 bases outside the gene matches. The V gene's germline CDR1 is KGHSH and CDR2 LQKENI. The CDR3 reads CASSPPSGGRTDTQYF. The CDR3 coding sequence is TGTGCCAGCTCACCACCCAGCGGGGGTCGCACAGATACGCAGTATTTT.

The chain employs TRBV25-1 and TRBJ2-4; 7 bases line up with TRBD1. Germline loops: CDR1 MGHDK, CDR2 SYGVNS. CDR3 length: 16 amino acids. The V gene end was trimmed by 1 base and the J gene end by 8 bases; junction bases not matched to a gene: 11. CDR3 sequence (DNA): TGTGCCAGCAGTGAATCGGAAAACAGGGGTCTGTACATTCAGTACTTC. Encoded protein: CASSESENRGLYIQYF.